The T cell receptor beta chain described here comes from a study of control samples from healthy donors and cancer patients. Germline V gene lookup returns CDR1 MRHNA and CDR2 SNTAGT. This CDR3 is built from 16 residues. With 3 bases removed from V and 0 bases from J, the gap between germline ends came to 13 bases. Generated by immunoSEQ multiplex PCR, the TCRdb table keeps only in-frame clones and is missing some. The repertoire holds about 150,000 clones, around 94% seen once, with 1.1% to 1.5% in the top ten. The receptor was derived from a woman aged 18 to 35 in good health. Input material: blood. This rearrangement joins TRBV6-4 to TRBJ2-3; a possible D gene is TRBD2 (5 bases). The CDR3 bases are TGTGCCAGCAGTGAGATGAGCGGTTCTAGCACAGATACGCAGTATTTT. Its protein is CASSEMSGSSTDTQYF.